Following are 17 T cell receptor beta chains from one sample sequenced in a study of a mutant IDH1 vaccine in newly diagnosed glioma. Indicated time point: week 5, during vaccination. All doses held 300 ug of mutant IDH1 20-mer peptide, with topical imiquimod. TCRdb's table, derived via immunoSEQ multiplex PCR, lists solely in-frame clones and lacks some. Of 60,000 or so clones in the sample, around 80% are singletons; the top ten hold about 7%. What these receptors recognize is not known. Sequencing was performed on PBMCs, taken from a glioma patient whose treatment included an IDH1 peptide vaccine. The source is a woman between 45 and 65 years old with glioma.

This sequence joins TRBV5-1 and TRBJ1-1, with 8 bases fitting TRBD1. The V gene end was trimmed by 1 base and the J gene end by 3 bases; junction bases not matched to a gene: 5. This CDR3 is 15 amino acids long. Germline CDR1 SGHRS, CDR2 YFSETQ. In DNA, the CDR3 is TGCGCCAGCAGCTTGACAGGGGGGCGGGACACTGAAGCTTTCTTT. Its protein is CASSLTGGRDTEAFF.

Only one count was recorded for this clone. The V gene is TRBV9, the J gene TRBJ1-2, with D maybe TRBD1 (6 bases). V was pared by 2 bases and J by 4 bases, with 12 bases between. The CDR3 is 14 amino acids. Germline V lookup: CDR1 SGDLS, CDR2 YYNGEE. As DNA, the CDR3 is TGTGCCAGCAGCGTCGGACAGTCCGCCTATGGCTACACCTTC. Translated, it gives CASSVGQSAYGYTF.

The chain combines TRBV2 with TRBJ1-1; D is unresolved. The length of the CDR3 is 14 residues. V was cut by 8 bases and J by 0 bases, with 13 bases left in between. CDR1 and CDR2 from the germline V gene are SNHLY and FYNNEI. The CDR3 DNA reads as TGTGCCAGCGCACCTAGGACGATGAACACTGAAGCTTTCTTT. Protein: CASAPRTMNTEAFF.

This chain joins TRBV29-1 and TRBJ1-1; D unclear. This CDR3 region has 12 residues. Deletions cut 5 bases from V and 1 base from J, with 8 bases between. Germline V gene data show CDR1 as SQVTM and CDR2 as ANQGSEA. This CDR3 reads CSVKEGNTEAFF. The CDR3 bases are TGCAGCGTTAAGGAGGGGAACACTGAAGCTTTCTTT. The whole variable domain, filled in from reference TRBV29-1 and TRBJ1-1, reads SAVISQKPSRDICQRGTSLTIQCQVDSQVTMMFWYRQQPGQSLTLIATANQGSEATYESGFVIDKFPISRPNLTFSTLTVSNMSPEDSSIYLCSVKEGNTEAFFGQGTRLTVV.

Written as DNA, the CDR3 is TGTGCCAGCACCTCGGTTACGGAAAAACTGTTTTTT. It codes for CASTSVTEKLFF. The chain has TRBV7-9 and TRBJ1-4; D is unclear. The CDR3 runs to 12 residues. Germline assignment: CDR1 SEHNR and CDR2 FQNEAQ (reference sequence). Trimming took 7 bases from V and 8 from J, leaving 11 bases between them.

This clone was detected a few times. The chain recombines TRBV30 with TRBJ1-6; D possibly corresponds to TRBD1 (6 bases). The CDR3 has 13 residues. V was clipped by 6 bases and J by 7 bases, with 13 bases between them. Germline CDR1 GTSNPN, CDR2 SVGIG (reference sequence). CDR3 bases: TGTGCCTGTCCGAAGCAGGGGAATTCACCCCTCCACTTT. Translating it yields CACPKQGNSPLHF.

This sequence joins TRBV6-1 and TRBJ2-7; D remains unclear. In germline, CDR1 is MNHNS, CDR2 SASEGT. V was trimmed by 6 bases and J by 3 bases, leaving 6 bases between them. The CDR3 runs 11 residues. CDR3 in DNA: TGTGCCAGCAGGGGGAACTACGAGCAGTACTTC. Protein sequence: CASRGNYEQYF.

The chain couples TRBV18 to TRBJ2-7; weak D call: TRBD1 (5 bases). The length of the CDR3 is 13 residues. Germline CDR1 KGHSH, CDR2 LQKENI. With 6 bases removed from V and 1 base from J, the gap between germline ends came to 10 bases. The CDR3, as DNA: TGTGCCAGCTCTCCGACAGAGTCCTACGAGCAGTACTTC. It is translated as CASSPTESYEQYF.

V usage is TRBV5-1 and J usage is TRBJ2-7; 10 bases align to TRBD1. Germline V lookup: CDR1 SGHRS, CDR2 YFSETQ. J was trimmed by 3 bases and V by 1 base; bases with no gene match: 1. This CDR3 region has 14 residues. This CDR3 reads CASSLWDRGYEQYF. As DNA, the CDR3 is TGCGCCAGCAGCTTGTGGGACAGGGGCTACGAGCAGTACTTC.

This chain links TRBV29-1 with TRBJ2-6; possibly TRBD1 for D (6 bases). Germline V gives CDR1 SQVTM, CDR2 ANQGSEA. The CDR3 sequence is 14 residues long. For the CDR3, the DNA is TGCAGTGCAGGGGATCAGTCTGGGGCCAACGTCCTGACTTTC. Translating it yields CSAGDQSGANVLTF. Full variable domain (missing parts from reference TRBV29-1 and TRBJ2-6): SAVISQKPSRDICQRGTSLTIQCQVDSQVTMMFWYRQQPGQSLTLIATANQGSEATYESGFVIDKFPISRPNLTFSTLTVSNMSPEDSSIYLCSAGDQSGANVLTFGAGSRLTVL.

This clone showed up just once. This chain joins TRBV19 and TRBJ2-5; 14 nucleotides align to TRBD2. Losses at the gene ends were 9 bases for V and 5 bases for J; bases not matched to a gene: 17. Germline V gene data show CDR1 as LNHDA and CDR2 as SQIVND (reference sequence). This CDR3 spans 18 amino acids. The DNA for the CDR3 is TGTGCCAGCCAGGGGGCCGGGACTAGCGGGGGCCGAGGGGAGACCCAGTACTTC. Amino acids: CASQGAGTSGGRGETQYF.

The rearrangement links TRBV4-1 to TRBJ1-5; a possible D gene is TRBD1 (5 bases). The CDR3 is made up of 17 amino acids. Germline loops: CDR1 MGHRA, CDR2 YSYEKL. The V and J ends lost 1 base and 2 bases respectively, with 15 bases between them. CDR3 coding DNA: TGCGCCAGCAGCCAAGTAGATTTAGGGGTTGGCAATCAGCCCCAGCATTTT. Translating it yields CASSQVDLGVGNQPQHF.

The genes are TRBV7-9 and TRBJ2-2; D is perhaps TRBD1 or TRBD2 (5 bases each). V shed 5 bases and J shed 5 bases, with 12 bases lying between them. CDR3 length: 14 amino acids. Germline CDR1 and CDR2: SEHNR and FQNEAQ (reference sequence). Here the CDR3 reads CASSIRDATGELFF. In DNA form, the CDR3 reads TGTGCCAGCAGCATCCGGGACGCAACCGGGGAGCTGTTTTTT.

The CDR3 nucleotides read TGTGCCAGCAGCTTGAACCAGGCCAACGAGCAGTACTTC. Amino acid sequence: CASSLNQANEQYF. The rearrangement joins TRBV5-4 to TRBJ2-7; no clear D gene. Germline CDR1 SGHNT, CDR2 YYREEE (reference sequence). V dropped 1 base and J dropped 5 bases, with 10 bases sitting between them. CDR3 length equals 13 residues.

The V gene is TRBV29-1, the J gene TRBJ2-7, with 9 bases identical to TRBD1. The trim removed 3 bases at V and 4 bases at J, leaving 10 bases unmatched. This CDR3 comprises 15 residues. CDR1 and CDR2 from the germline V gene are SQVTM and ANQGSEA. The CDR3 DNA is TGCAGCGTTGAGGGGCGAGGGACAGGGTCTTACGAGCAGTACTTC. Amino acid sequence: CSVEGRGTGSYEQYF.

The rearrangement uses TRBV11-3 and TRBJ1-1; the D gene is possibly TRBD1 (6 bases). The CDR3 consists of 13 residues. Germline V gives CDR1 SGHNT, CDR2 YENEEA. V dropped 3 bases and J dropped 6 bases, with 11 bases sitting between them. The CDR3 is CASSLWGAAEAFF. CDR3 nucleotides: TGTGCCAGCAGCTTGTGGGGGGCAGCTGAAGCTTTCTTT.

This chain uses TRBV5-4 with TRBJ1-2; maybe TRBD1 (6 bases). Trimming took off 4 bases at V and 7 bases at J, with 17 bases between the two ends. Germline CDR1 reads SGHNT; CDR2 reads YYREEE (reference sequence). The CDR3 is 14 amino acids. The CDR3 sequence: CASSGIRDIGGYTF. The CDR3 region has the DNA TGTGCCAGCAGCGGAATCCGGGACATCGGTGGCTACACCTTC.